The clone carrying this TCR beta chain was observed a few times. The assay was immunoSEQ multiplex PCR, and TCRdb's table has in-frame clones only and misses some. The sample holds 90,000 or so clones; 79% are singletons and the top ten take about a quarter. Germline V gene data show CDR1 as MNHEY and CDR2 as SMNVEV (reference sequence). Trimming removed 6 bases from V and 5 bases from J; junction bases left unmatched: 11. The CDR3 length is 16 residues. This specimen belongs to a study of blood T cell repertoires in COVID-19. Turning to the study itself: Researchers got acute and convalescent COVID-19 samples from the United States, Italy and Spain.

The sequence was obtained from a human donor in a cohort sampled during active COVID-19. The sample taken for sequencing was peripheral blood. This sequence joins TRBV27 and TRBJ2-5; 11 nucleotides agree with TRBD2. CDR3 loop: CASSSNIAGGVETQYF. The CDR3 DNA follows: TGTGCCAGCAGCTCGAATATAGCGGGAGGGGTGGAGACCCAGTACTTC.